This T cell receptor beta chain was sequenced during a study of T cell responses to AZD1222 COVID-19 vaccine. The protocol was immunoSEQ multiplex PCR, while the TCRdb copy is restricted to in-frame clones and leaves out a portion. This table holds about 140,000 clones, 85% to 95% found once. This clone was picked up one time. Other DNA variants within this sample encode the same CDR3. The CDR3 is 13 residues long. Trimming left V 4 bases short and J 1 base short, with 8 bases between. CDR1 is SGHDT, CDR2 YYEEEE, per germline. The TCR sequence derives from an adult who received the AZD1222 COVID-19 vaccine. Sequencing used peripheral blood, obtained 28 days after the second AZD1222 dose. The rearrangement links TRBV5-6 to TRBJ1-1; D remains ambiguous. The CDR3 DNA reads as TGTGCCAGCAGCAGGGCAGAGAACACTGAAGCTTTCTTT. As protein: CASSRAENTEAFF.